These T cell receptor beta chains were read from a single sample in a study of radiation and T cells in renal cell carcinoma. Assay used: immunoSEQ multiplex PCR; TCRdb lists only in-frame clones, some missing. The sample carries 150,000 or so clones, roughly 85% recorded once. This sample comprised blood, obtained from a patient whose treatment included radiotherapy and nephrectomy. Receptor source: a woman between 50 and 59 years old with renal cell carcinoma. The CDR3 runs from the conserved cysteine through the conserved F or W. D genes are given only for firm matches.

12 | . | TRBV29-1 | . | CSVEEPGDEQYF
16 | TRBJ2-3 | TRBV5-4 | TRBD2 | CASSLDPLAGADTQYF
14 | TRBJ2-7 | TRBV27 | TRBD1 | CASSATGVPYEQYF
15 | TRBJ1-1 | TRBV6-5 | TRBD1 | CASSYTGQGITEAFF
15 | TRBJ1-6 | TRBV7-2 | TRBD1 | CASSTRQGAFSPLHF
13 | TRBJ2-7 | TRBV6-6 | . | CASRNQIDYEQYF
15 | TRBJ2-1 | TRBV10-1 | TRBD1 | CASTSRDSSYNEQFF
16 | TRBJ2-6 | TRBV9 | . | CASSLGLASGANVLTF
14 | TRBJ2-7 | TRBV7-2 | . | CASSPYLGPYEQYF
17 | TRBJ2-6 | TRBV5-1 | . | CASSPALEGSGANVLTF
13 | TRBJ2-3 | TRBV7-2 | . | CASSLLGTDTQYF
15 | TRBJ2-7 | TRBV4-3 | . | CASSQDMTASREQYF
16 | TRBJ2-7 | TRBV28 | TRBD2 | CASSTNLAGKPYEQYF
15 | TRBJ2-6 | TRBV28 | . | CASSFAGTGANVLTF
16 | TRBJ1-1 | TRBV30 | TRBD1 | CAWSVDQGAYGTEAFF
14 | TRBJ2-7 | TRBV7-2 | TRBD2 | CASSGGTTLYEQYF
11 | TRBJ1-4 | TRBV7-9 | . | CASSLAEGLFF
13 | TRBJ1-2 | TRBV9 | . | CASSVGGPYGYTF
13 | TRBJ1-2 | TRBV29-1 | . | CSGRGAAGDGYTF
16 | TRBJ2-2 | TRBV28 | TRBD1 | CASRPSGTGNTGELFF
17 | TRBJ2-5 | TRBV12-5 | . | CASGLILGAGGQETQYF
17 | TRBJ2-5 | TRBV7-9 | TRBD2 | CASSLVTSGGYQETQYF
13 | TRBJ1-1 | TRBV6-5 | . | CASSYPGEAEAFF
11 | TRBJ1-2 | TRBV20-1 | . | CSPGIPYGYTF
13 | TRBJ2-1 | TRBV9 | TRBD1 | CASSSQGGRKQFF
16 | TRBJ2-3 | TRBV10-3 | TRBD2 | CAISDGTSGGTDTQYF
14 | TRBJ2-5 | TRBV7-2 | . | CASSFSRQQETQYF
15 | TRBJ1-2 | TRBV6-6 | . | CASSPAIGESYGYTF
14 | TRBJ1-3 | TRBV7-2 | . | CASSFDSSGNTIYF
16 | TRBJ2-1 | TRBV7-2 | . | CASSLLGGKVYNEQFF
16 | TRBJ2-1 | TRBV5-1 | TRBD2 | CASSLQLAGVGNEQFF
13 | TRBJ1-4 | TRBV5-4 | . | CASSLWRDEKLFF
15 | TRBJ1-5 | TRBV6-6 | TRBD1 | CASRGPGQQDQPQHF
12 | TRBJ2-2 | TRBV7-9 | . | CASSLEGGELFF
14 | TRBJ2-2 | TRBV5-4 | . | CASSPGTAPGELFF
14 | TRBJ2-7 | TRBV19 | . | CASSVPGRVYEQYF
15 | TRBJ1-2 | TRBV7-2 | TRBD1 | CASSLGQGSNYGYTF
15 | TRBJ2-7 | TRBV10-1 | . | CASREIQGGCYEQYF
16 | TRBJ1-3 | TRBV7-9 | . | CASSFRDSSSGNTIYF
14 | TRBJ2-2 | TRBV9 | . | CASSSRLETGELFF
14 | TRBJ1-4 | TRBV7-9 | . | CASSPGRAHEKLFF
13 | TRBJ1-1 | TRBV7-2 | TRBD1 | CASSLLADREAFF
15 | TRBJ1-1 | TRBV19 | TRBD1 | CASSRGQAVNTEAFF
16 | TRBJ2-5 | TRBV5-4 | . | CASSLAGDIKQETQYF
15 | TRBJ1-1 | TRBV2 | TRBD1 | CASRQGTGGNTEAFF
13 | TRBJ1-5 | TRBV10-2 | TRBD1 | CASTFDRGQPQHF
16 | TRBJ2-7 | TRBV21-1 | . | CASSERTAISPYEQYF
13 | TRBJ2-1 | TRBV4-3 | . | CASSQFRDNEQFF
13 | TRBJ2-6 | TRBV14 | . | CASKISGANVLTF
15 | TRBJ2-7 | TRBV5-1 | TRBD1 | CASSLTGTGGREQYF
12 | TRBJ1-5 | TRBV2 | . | CASSDGDQPQHF
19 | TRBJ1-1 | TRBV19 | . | CASSLGRGQKKSMNTEAFF